The source of this T cell receptor beta chain is a study of cytomegalovirus exposure and HLA in healthy donors. General study results and limits: Specificity for CMV antigens was confirmed in vitro for a few of the CMV-associated chains. Among the most significant clusters, several appeared linked to common viral pathogens in a later analysis. Presence/absence results assume similar sequencing depth per donor, which may not hold.

CDR3 size: 16 residues. V was cut by 5 bases and J by 1 base, with 18 bases left in between. Germline V gene sequence: CDR1 SGHNT, CDR2 YYREEE (reference sequence). Notes on this clone: The antigen is not known.

60 Vbeta and 13 Jbeta primers were used in PCR. Here immunoSEQ multiplex PCR was the method, and the copy in TCRdb shows in-frame clones only, minus some. The sample shows roughly 110,000 clones, around 78% of them seen only once. The chain couples TRBV5-4 to TRBJ1-1; D not certain. The receptor comes from a man younger than 40 in good health and CMV-seronegative. The sequenced sample was PBMCs. DNA of the CDR3: TGTGCCAGCAGGAGGACTCTCGAATCCACGAACACTGAAGCTTTCTTT. Its translation: CASRRTLESTNTEAFF.